Below are 10 T cell receptor beta chains sequenced from a single sample in a study of regulatory T cells in long-lasting Graves disease. CDR3-region Arm-PCR and iRepertoire HTBI primers produced the TCR beta libraries. TCRdb re-called the multiplex PCR reads through MiXCR, storing one row per CDR3 protein. The table has 400,000 to 500,000 distinct CDR3 sequences, 20% to 25% seen once; the top ten hold over 6%. Time point of the sample: persistent/refractory GD, antithyroid drugs over 5 years with positive TRAb. The TCR library used RNA extracted from PBMCs. The sequencing used peripheral blood mononuclear cells (PBMCs), collected when the disease was refractory, from a patient treated with antithyroid drugs. These receptors all come from a female donor with Graves disease.

The rearrangement links TRBV7-2 to TRBJ1-2, with D unresolved. The germline gives CDR1 SGHTA, CDR2 FQGNSA. Between the trimmed V and J ends, which lost 5 bases and 9 bases, there was a span of 13 bases. The CDR3 runs to 12 residues. As DNA, the CDR3 is TGTGCCAGCAGCCCGAGACCTTCGAGCTACACCTTC. This sequence encodes CASSPRPSSYTF.

There are many counts of this clonotype. The V gene is TRBV10-3, the J gene TRBJ1-5, with TRBD1 as a possible D gene (6 bases). This CDR3 has 14 amino acids. Germline V CDR1 and CDR2: ENHRY, SYGVKD. V lost 2 bases and J 1 base, leaving 6 bases between the germline ends. CDR3 sequence: CAISETGSNQPQHF. The CDR3 DNA is TGTGCCATCAGTGAGACAGGGAGCAATCAGCCCCAGCATTTT.

This clonotype was observed a handful of times. DNA for the CDR3: TGTGCCAGCAGCCCGCGACAGGATCTCATGAACACTGAAGCTTTCTTT. The encoded protein is CASSPRQDLMNTEAFF. The chain is built from TRBV7-2 and TRBJ1-1, with D perhaps matching TRBD1 (6 bases). The CDR3 is made up of 16 amino acids. Trimming took off 5 bases at V and 0 bases at J, with 16 bases between the two ends. CDR1 is SGHTA and CDR2 is FQGNSA in the germline V gene. Full variable domain (rest looked up from reference TRBV7-2 and TRBJ1-1): GAGVSQSPSNKVTEKGKDVELRCDPISGHTALYWYRQSLGQGLEFLIYFQGNSAPDKSGLPSDRFSAERTGGSVSTLTIQRTQQEDSAVYLCASSPRQDLMNTEAFFGQGTRLTVV.

Many counts were recorded for this clonotype. This rearrangement joins TRBV6-1 to TRBJ1-1; a weak D match, TRBD1 (5 bases). Germline lookup yields CDR1 MNHNS and CDR2 SASEGT. The CDR3 length is 14 residues. V lost 7 bases to trimming and J lost 6 bases, with 18 bases between them. The CDR3 bases are TGTGCCAGCAAAAAGGTTGCTGGGGCCGCTGAAGCTTTCTTT. Encoded protein: CASKKVAGAAEAFF.

V and J are TRBV28 and TRBJ2-2; D call uncertain. V lost 7 bases to trimming and J lost 3 bases, with 6 bases between them. Germline V gene data show CDR1 as MDHEN and CDR2 as SYDVKM. This CDR3 has 12 amino acids. For the CDR3, the DNA is TGTGCCAGCAATGTTGACACCGGGGAGCTGTTTTTT. Protein sequence: CASNVDTGELFF.

This clonotype was detected many times. The chain combines TRBV6-1 with TRBJ1-2, with D tentatively TRBD1 (5 bases). The CDR3 totals 15 residues. Germline V gene sequence: CDR1 MNHNS, CDR2 SASEGT. With 6 bases removed from V and 2 bases from J, the gap between germline ends came to 16 bases. CDR3 loop: CASSPAGEVNYGYTF. The CDR3, as DNA: TGTGCCAGCAGCCCCGCGGGGGAAGTCAACTATGGCTACACCTTC.

The V and J genes are TRBV25-1 and TRBJ1-1; D unresolved. Germline V lookup: CDR1 MGHDK, CDR2 SYGVNS. The CDR3 has 11 residues. V was pared by 8 bases and J by 7 bases, with 11 bases between. DNA of the CDR3: TGTGCCAGCTTAGCAGGCAGTGAAGCTTTCTTT. Its protein product is CASLAGSEAFF. The whole variable domain, remainder taken from reference TRBV25-1 and TRBJ1-1, is EADIYQTPRYLVIGTGKKITLECSQTMGHDKMYWYQQDPGMELHLIHYSYGVNSTEKGDLSSESTVSRIRTEHFPLTLESARPSHTSQYLCASLAGSEAFFGQGTRLTVV.

This clonotype has ten or more counts. The CDR3 loop reads CASSLGGPGNEKLFF. CDR3 in DNA: TGTGCCAGCAGTCTGGGCGGCCCTGGGAATGAAAAACTGTTTTTT. The V gene is TRBV28, the J gene TRBJ1-4; D gene uncertain. The CDR3 has 15 amino acids. V dropped 5 bases and J dropped 5 bases, with 15 bases sitting between them. Per germline, CDR1 MDHEN and CDR2 SYDVKM.

This sequence joins TRBV7-9 and TRBJ2-7; a possible D gene is TRBD1 (6 bases). The V and J ends lost 5 bases and 3 bases respectively, with 17 bases between them. There are 15 residues in the CDR3. Germline lookup yields CDR1 SEHNR and CDR2 FQNEAQ (reference sequence). Here the CDR3 DNA reads TGTGCCAGCAGCGGGATACAAACAGGGTACTACGAGCAGTACTTC. Translated: CASSGIQTGYYEQYF.

V usage is TRBV19 and J usage is TRBJ2-7, with D possibly being TRBD1 or TRBD2 (6 bases each). The germline CDR1 and CDR2 sequences are LNHDA and SQIVND (reference sequence). The germline V and J ends were trimmed by 10 bases and 2 bases, with 21 bases remaining between them. The CDR3 is made up of 15 amino acids. As DNA, the CDR3 is TGTGCCACCAGATCCGGGGGCGGATTCGCCTACGAGCAGTACTTC. It specifies CATRSGGGFAYEQYF. Variable domain in full (rest from reference TRBV19 and TRBJ2-7): DGGITQSPKYLFRKEGQNVTLSCEQNLNHDAMYWYRQDPGQGLRLIYYSQIVNDFQKGDIAEGYSVSREKKESFPLTVTSAQKNPTAFYLCATRSGGGFAYEQYFGPGTRLTVT.